The following is a T cell receptor (beta chain) sequence with its context. What it binds is unknown. Each CDR3 protein gets one entry after TCRdb re-called the reads with MiXCR. The table records more than 350,000 distinct CDR3 sequences, about a third of them present only once. The data stem from a study of T cell repertoires in cytomegalovirus infection. Across the study: CMV infection and matching HLA type were both indicated by public TCR beta signatures. Whole-study results and caveats: Totalled public TCR beta family frequency picked out people who carried CMV plus the relevant HLA. HLA-C-restricted CMV clonotypes gave the most frequent clonotype in two of eight donors.

This CDR3 has 18 residues. With 5 bases removed from V and 0 bases from J, the gap between germline ends came to 23 bases. Per the germline V gene, CDR1 is MNHNS and CDR2 is SASEGT. Sequencing input: PBMCs. V is TRBV6-1 and J is TRBJ2-7, with D perhaps matching TRBD1 (6 bases). The TCR sequence derives from a human donor in good health (CMV status not recorded). Some clones in this sample may be carry-over from other donors' samples. The CDR3 nucleotides are TGTGCCAGCAGTCCCGAAGGACAGCCGGTCGCTAGCTCCTACGAGCAGTACTTC. Translated, it gives CASSPEGQPVASSYEQYF.